The 13 T cell receptor beta chains below come from one sample, sequenced in a study of blood T cell repertoires in COVID-19. Clones were read by immunoSEQ multiplex PCR, and TCRdb kept only the in-frame ones, dropping some. The data show hundreds of thousands of clones, about 90% seen once. The specimen was peripheral blood. Every receptor here comes from a young man with active or convalescent COVID-19.

This chain uses TRBV7-2 with TRBJ2-3; TRBD2 matches 9 bases. V shed 9 bases and J 2 bases; nucleotides not matched to a gene: 6. CDR1 SGHTA and CDR2 FQGNSA come from the germline V gene. The CDR3 sequence is 14 residues long. The CDR3 sequence is CASIEGLATDTQYF. The CDR3, as DNA: TGTGCCAGTATCGAGGGACTAGCCACAGATACGCAGTATTTT.

This chain links TRBV11-3 with TRBJ2-3; D uncertain. The CDR3 is 13 amino acids. V was trimmed by 4 bases and J by 6 bases, leaving 11 bases between them. Germline-derived CDR1 and CDR2 are SGHNT and YENEEA. The CDR3 coding sequence is TGTGCCAGCAGCTCCACCTCCGGGGATACGCAGTATTTT. This encodes CASSSTSGDTQYF.

The chain joins TRBV7-8 to TRBJ1-2; tentative D call: TRBD1 (5 bases). The CDR3 is 13 amino acids. V was clipped by 3 bases and J by 2 bases, with 7 bases between them. Germline V gene data show CDR1 as SGHVS and CDR2 as FQNEAQ. The CDR3 loop is CASSLRDNYGYTF. In DNA, the CDR3 is TGTGCCAGCAGCTTGCGGGACAACTATGGCTACACCTTC.

The V gene is TRBV19, the J gene TRBJ1-6; no reliable D call. The V end lost 5 bases, the J end lost 10 bases, and 18 bases lay between the germline ends. Germline CDR1 is LNHDA and CDR2 is SQIVND (reference sequence). This CDR3 is built from 15 residues. The CDR3 region has the DNA TGTGCCAGTAGTCCGCTAGAGGGCGCGGGGTCACCCCTCCACTTT. It codes for CASSPLEGAGSPLHF.

This chain uses TRBV19 with TRBJ2-5, with D tentatively TRBD2 (5 bases). In germline, CDR1 is LNHDA, CDR2 SQIVND (reference sequence). The V end lost 3 bases, the J end lost 4 bases, and 18 bases lay between the germline ends. The CDR3 consists of 16 residues. The CDR3: CASSIGSVRSGETQYF. CDR3 DNA: TGTGCCAGTAGTATTGGCTCGGTCAGGAGCGGAGAGACCCAGTACTTC.

The chain combines TRBV7-3 with TRBJ2-5; 8 nucleotides match TRBD2. The CDR3 contains 16 residues. The J segment lost 0 bases and the V segment lost 0 bases, leaving 3 bases of the junction unmatched. CDR1 and CDR2 from the germline V gene are SGHTA and FQGTGA. The CDR3 DNA reads as TGTGCCAGCAGCTTAACTAGCGGGATCCACCAAGAGACCCAGTACTTC. Its translation: CASSLTSGIHQETQYF.

This clone was seen a few times. The rearrangement joins TRBV2 to TRBJ1-2, with 7 bases that match TRBD1. Germline V gives CDR1 SNHLY, CDR2 FYNNEI. V lost 10 bases and J lost 2; bases outside the gene matches: 4. The CDR3 runs to 12 residues. For the CDR3, the DNA is TGTGCCACCGGGACAGAAAACTATGGCTACACCTTC. It encodes CATGTENYGYTF.

This clone is a singleton in its sample. J is TRBJ2-7 and V is TRBV27; TRBD1 agrees at 8 bases. The V gene end was trimmed by 5 bases and the J gene end by 3 bases; junction bases not matched to a gene: 3. Germline V CDR1 and CDR2: MNHEY, SMNVEV (reference sequence). The CDR3 is 13 amino acids. CDR3 residues: CASSPGTGYEQYF. The CDR3, as DNA: TGTGCCAGCAGTCCAGGGACAGGCTACGAGCAGTACTTC.

The chain is built from TRBV19 and TRBJ2-7; no clear D. Per germline, CDR1 LNHDA and CDR2 SQIVND (reference sequence). With 5 bases removed from V and 1 base from J, the gap between germline ends came to 6 bases. This CDR3 contains 12 residues. CDR3 sequence: CASSAQSYEQYF. The CDR3 bases are TGTGCCAGTAGTGCACAATCCTACGAGCAGTACTTC.

The chain recombines TRBV25-1 with TRBJ2-1; TRBD2 agrees at 12 bases. Trimming at V came to 4 bases and at J to 1 base, leaving 2 bases not matched to a gene. Germline V CDR1 and CDR2: MGHDK, SYGVNS. The CDR3 spans 16 residues. CDR3 sequence: CASSGTSGDSYNEQFF. The CDR3 coding sequence is TGTGCCAGCAGTGGGACTAGCGGGGATTCCTACAATGAGCAGTTCTTC. Together with reference TRBV25-1 and TRBJ2-1, the CDR3 gives the full variable domain: EADIYQTPRYLVIGTGKKITLECSQTMGHDKMYWYQQDPGMELHLIHYSYGVNSTEKGDLSSESTVSRIRTEHFPLTLESARPSHTSQYLCASSGTSGDSYNEQFFGPGTRLTVL.

CDR3 sequence reads: CASSLTGTTEAFF. The CDR3 region has the DNA TGTGCCAGCAGCTTAACAGGGACCACTGAAGCTTTCTTT. The rearrangement links TRBV5-4 to TRBJ1-1; D is possibly TRBD1 (6 bases). Germline-derived CDR1 and CDR2 are SGHNT and YYREEE (reference sequence). The CDR3 runs 13 residues. V lost 2 bases and J lost 4, with 9 bases in between.

CDR3 sequence (DNA): TGTGCCAGCAGTTTCAAACAGGGAATCTCCTATAATTCACCCCTCCACTTT. This encodes CASSFKQGISYNSPLHF. V is TRBV28 and J is TRBJ1-6; TRBD1 might be the D (6 bases). CDR3 length: 17 amino acids. Between the trimmed V and J ends, which lost 3 bases and 0 bases, there was a span of 12 bases. Germline values: CDR1 MDHEN, CDR2 SYDVKM.

V usage is TRBV11-1 and J usage is TRBJ2-7; TRBD1 matches at 10 bases. V shed 5 bases, J shed 2 bases, and the junction held 6 bases outside the gene matches. Per germline, CDR1 SGHAT and CDR2 FQDESV (reference sequence). CDR3 length: 15 residues. The CDR3 sequence: CASSADRGHTYEQYF. The CDR3 coding sequence is TGTGCCAGCAGCGCCGACAGGGGGCACACCTACGAGCAGTACTTC.